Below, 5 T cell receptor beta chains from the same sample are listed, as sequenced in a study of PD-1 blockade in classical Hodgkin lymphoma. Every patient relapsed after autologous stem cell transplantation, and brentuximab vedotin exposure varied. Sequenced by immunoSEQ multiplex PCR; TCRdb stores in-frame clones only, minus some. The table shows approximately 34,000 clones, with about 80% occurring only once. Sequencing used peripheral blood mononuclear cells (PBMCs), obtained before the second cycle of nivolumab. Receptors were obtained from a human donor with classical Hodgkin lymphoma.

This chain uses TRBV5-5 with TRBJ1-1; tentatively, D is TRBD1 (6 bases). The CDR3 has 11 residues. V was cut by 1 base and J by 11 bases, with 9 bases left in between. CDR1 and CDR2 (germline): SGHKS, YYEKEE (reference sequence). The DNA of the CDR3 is TGTGCCAGCAGCTTGACAGGGTGGGCTTTCTTT. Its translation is CASSLTGWAFF.

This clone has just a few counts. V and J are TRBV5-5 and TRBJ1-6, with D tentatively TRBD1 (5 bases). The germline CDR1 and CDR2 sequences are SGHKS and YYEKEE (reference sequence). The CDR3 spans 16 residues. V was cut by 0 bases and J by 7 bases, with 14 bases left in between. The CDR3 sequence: CASSLGPDTENSPLHF. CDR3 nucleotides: TGTGCCAGCAGCTTGGGACCGGACACGGAAAATTCACCCCTCCACTTT. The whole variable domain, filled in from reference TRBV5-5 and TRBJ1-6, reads DAGVTQSPTHLIKTRGQQVTLRCSPISGHKSVSWYQQVLGQGPQFIFQYYEKEERGRGNFPDRFSARQFPNYSSELNVNALLLGDSALYLCASSLGPDTENSPLHFGNGTRLTVT.

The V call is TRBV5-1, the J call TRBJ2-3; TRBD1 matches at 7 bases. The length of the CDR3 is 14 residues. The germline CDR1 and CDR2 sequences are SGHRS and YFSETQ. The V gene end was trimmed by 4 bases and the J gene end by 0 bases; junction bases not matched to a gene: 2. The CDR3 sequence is CASSPDRSTDTQYF. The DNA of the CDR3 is TGCGCCAGCAGCCCGGACAGGAGCACAGATACGCAGTATTTT.

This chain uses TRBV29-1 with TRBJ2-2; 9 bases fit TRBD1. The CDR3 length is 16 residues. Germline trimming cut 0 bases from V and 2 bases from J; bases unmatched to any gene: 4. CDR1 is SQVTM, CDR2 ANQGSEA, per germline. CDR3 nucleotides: TGCAGCGTTGAAGATTCGGGACAGGGTAACACCGGGGAGCTGTTTTTT. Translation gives CSVEDSGQGNTGELFF.

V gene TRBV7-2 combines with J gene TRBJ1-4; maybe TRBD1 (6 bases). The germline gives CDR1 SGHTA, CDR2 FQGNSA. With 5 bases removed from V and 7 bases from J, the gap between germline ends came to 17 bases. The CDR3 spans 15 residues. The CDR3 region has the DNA TGTGCCAGCAGCCAAGCCGGGGGCAGGATTGAAAAACTGTTTTTT. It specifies CASSQAGGRIEKLFF.